The rows below give T cell receptor beta chains drawn from one sample of a study of response to subunit inactivated influenza vaccine. In TCRdb, the RT-PCR reads were re-called with MiXCR into one record per CDR3 protein. This sample yields more than 250,000 distinct CDR3 sequences, of which just over 20% are seen a single time; about 9.4% belongs to the top ten. The specimen was PBMCs from blood, collected about 20 months after vaccination. These receptors all come from a man aged 50 to 69 who received an inactivated influenza vaccine. CDR3s include the opening cysteine and the closing phenylalanine or tryptophan. The D gene is left open where the match is weak. Clone sizes are given selectively: once, few, many, or a class where the clone is expanded.

clone_size	d_call	v_call	j_call	cdr3_aa	cdr3_nt
-	TRBD2	TRBV12-3/TRBV12-4	TRBJ2-1	CASSRPSGSANEQFF	TGTGCCAGCAGTCGTCCTAGCGGGAGTGCCAATGAGCAGTTCTTC
many	-	TRBV7-2	TRBJ1-5	CASSSFSNQPQHF	TGTGCCAGCAGCTCGTTTAGCAATCAGCCCCAGCATTTT
few	TRBD1	TRBV6-1	TRBJ2-2	CASRQGAGQGNTGELFF	TGTGCCAGCAGGCAGGGAGCGGGACAGGGTAACACCGGGGAGCTGTTTTTT
few	-	TRBV25-1	TRBJ1-5	CASSESSRVGQPQHF	TGTGCCAGCAGTGAATCGAGCAGGGTTGGTCAGCCCCAGCATTTT
-	-	TRBV5-8	TRBJ2-2	CASSFPRGVNTGELFF	TGTGCCAGCAGCTTCCCCCGGGGTGTGAACACCGGGGAGCTGTTTTTT
-	-	TRBV29-1	TRBJ2-3	CSVELSPDTQYF	TGCAGCGTTGAGCTCAGCCCAGATACGCAGTATTTT
few	-	TRBV2	TRBJ1-1	CASSRTRLGTEAFF	TGTGCCAGCAGTCGGACGCGCCTGGGGACTGAAGCTTTCTTT
few	-	TRBV5-1	TRBJ2-2	CASSLAGIITGELFF	TGCGCCAGCAGCTTGGCAGGGATCATCACCGGGGAGCTGTTTTTT
-	-	TRBV19	TRBJ1-5	CASSFRGESNQPQHF	TGTGCCAGTAGTTTCCGTGGGGAGAGCAATCAGCCCCAGCATTTT
-	-	TRBV18	TRBJ2-7	CASSLADEQYF	TGTGCCAGCTCCCTCGCGGACGAGCAGTACTTC
many	-	TRBV29-1	TRBJ2-1	CSVESGAAYNEQFF	TGCAGCGTTGAATCGGGAGCAGCCTACAATGAGCAGTTCTTC
-	TRBD2	TRBV20-1	TRBJ2-1	CSARDLTSVYNEQFF	TGCAGTGCTAGAGATCTTACTAGCGTCTACAATGAGCAGTTCTTC
few	-	TRBV7-8	TRBJ2-6	CASSLVRIVFSGANVLTF	TGTGCCAGCAGCTTAGTCAGGATTGTGTTCTCTGGGGCCAACGTCCTGACTTTC
-	-	TRBV29-1	TRBJ2-3	CSVGFRLSTDTQYF	TGCAGCGTTGGTTTCCGGCTGAGCACAGATACGCAGTATTTT
once	-	TRBV11-2	TRBJ2-1	CASSRNRVYNEQFF	TGTGCCAGCAGCCGGAACAGGGTTTACAATGAGCAGTTCTTC
few	-	TRBV5-1	TRBJ2-5	CASSLDRNQETQYF	TGCGCCAGCAGCTTGGACAGGAACCAAGAGACCCAGTACTTC
few	-	TRBV9	TRBJ1-5	CASSVAEGSPQHF	TGTGCCAGCAGCGTAGCTGAGGGGTCCCCCCAGCATTTT
-	-	TRBV7-2	TRBJ1-1	CASSLNSGVAEAFF	TGTGCCAGCAGCTTAAATTCGGGGGTCGCTGAAGCTTTCTTT
-	-	TRBV3-1	TRBJ1-2	CASSQSPGFVNYGYTF	TGTGCCAGCAGCCAAAGCCCGGGATTCGTTAACTATGGCTACACCTTC
many	-	TRBV5-1	TRBJ1-3	CASSLVGVAISGNTIYF	TGCGCCAGCAGCTTGGTCGGGGTCGCCATCTCTGGAAACACCATATATTTT
-	-	TRBV12-3/TRBV12-4	TRBJ2-7	CASRRGYDAYEQYF	TGTGCCAGCAGGAGGGGGTATGATGCCTACGAGCAGTACTTC
-	-	TRBV28	TRBJ1-2	CASSPPSSGYTF	TGTGCCAGCAGTCCCCCTAGCTCTGGCTACACCTTC
-	-	TRBV10-3	TRBJ2-3	CAISDRLKGGTDTQYF	TGTGCCATCAGTGACAGACTCAAGGGGGGCACAGATACGCAGTATTTT
many	-	TRBV28	TRBJ1-2	CASSLHKGGGYTF	TGTGCCAGCAGTTTACATAAGGGAGGCGGCTACACCTTC
-	-	TRBV7-2	TRBJ2-7	CASSAHRSYEQYF	TGTGCCAGCAGCGCACACCGGTCCTACGAGCAGTACTTC
-	-	TRBV29-1	TRBJ1-1	CSVEPRVGGTEAFF	TGCAGCGTTGAACCCAGGGTCGGGGGCACTGAAGCTTTCTTT